Shown below are 3 T cell receptor beta chains from a single sample sequenced in a study of blood T cell repertoires in COVID-19. Sequencing was performed with immunoSEQ multiplex PCR; in TCRdb, only in-frame clones are kept and a portion is missing. The repertoire holds roughly 68,000 clones, with around 91% as singletons. The sample consisted of peripheral blood. The source of these receptors is a man between 50 and 59 years old with COVID-19, enrolled during active disease.

The chain joins TRBV7-2 to TRBJ2-2; 7 nucleotides align to TRBD1. Germline lookup yields CDR1 SGHTA and CDR2 FQGNSA. With 3 bases clipped from V and 6 bases from J, the junction kept 4 bases outside the gene matches. The CDR3 loop spans 14 amino acids. Here the CDR3 DNA reads TGTGCCAGCAGCTTTAGACAGGGCGCCGGGGAGCTGTTTTTT. This gives the protein CASSFRQGAGELFF.

V is TRBV19 and J is TRBJ2-3; the D is unclear. The germline V gene encodes CDR1 LNHDA and CDR2 SQIVND (reference sequence). The length of the CDR3 is 13 residues. V lost 3 bases, J lost 1 base, and 5 bases lay in between. DNA of the CDR3: TGTGCCAGTAGTATGTCGGGCACAGATACGCAGTATTTT. Translating gives CASSMSGTDTQYF.

This chain uses TRBV18 with TRBJ2-1, with TRBD1 as a possible D gene (5 bases). This CDR3 is 16 amino acids long. CDR1 is KGHSH, CDR2 LQKENI, per germline. V was clipped by 6 bases and J by 6 bases, with 21 bases between them. The DNA for the CDR3 is TGTGCCAGCTCCTTTGGGGCTCTTTTGACGGGCAATGAGCAGTTCTTC. It encodes CASSFGALLTGNEQFF. Variable domain in full (rest from reference TRBV18 and TRBJ2-1): NAGVMQNPRHLVRRRGQEARLRCSPMKGHSHVYWYRQLPEEGLKFMVYLQKENIIDESGMPKERFSAEFPKEGPSILRIQQVVRGDSAAYFCASSFGALLTGNEQFFGPGTRLTVL.